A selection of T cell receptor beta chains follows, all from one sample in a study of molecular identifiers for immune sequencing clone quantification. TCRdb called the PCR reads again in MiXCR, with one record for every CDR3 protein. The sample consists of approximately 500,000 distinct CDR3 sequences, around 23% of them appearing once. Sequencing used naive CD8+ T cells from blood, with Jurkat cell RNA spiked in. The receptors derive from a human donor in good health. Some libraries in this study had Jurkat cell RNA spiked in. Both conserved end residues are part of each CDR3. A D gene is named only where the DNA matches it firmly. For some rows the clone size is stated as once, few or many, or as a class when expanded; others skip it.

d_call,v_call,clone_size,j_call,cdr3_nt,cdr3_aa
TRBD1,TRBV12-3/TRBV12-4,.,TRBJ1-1,TGTGCCAGCAGTTTAGTGGTTGGGACAGGGGACACTGAAGCTTCCTTT,CASSLVVGTGDTEASF
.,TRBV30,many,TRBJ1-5,TGTGCCTGGAGTGGTGGGCCGGGGCAGCCCCAGCATTTT,CAWSGGPGQPQHF
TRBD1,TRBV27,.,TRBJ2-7,TGTGCCAGCAGTTTAAGGGGGCGCGTCGGCGAGCAGTACTTC,CASSLRGRVGEQYF
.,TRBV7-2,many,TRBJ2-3,TGTGCCAGCAGCCTCGGAGTTGCGGCAGATACGCAGTATTTT,CASSLGVAADTQYF
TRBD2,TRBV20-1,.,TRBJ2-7,TGCAGTGCTAGGGTGACTAGCGGAGACGAGCAGTACTTC,CSARVTSGDEQYF
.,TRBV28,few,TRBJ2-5,TGTGCCAGCAGTTTAACCGGGGAGATGGAGACCCAGTACTTC,CASSLTGEMETQYF
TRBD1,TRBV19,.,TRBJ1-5,TGTGCCAGTAGCCTGAGGGACAGCGCCAATCAGCCCCAGCATTTT,CASSLRDSANQPQHF
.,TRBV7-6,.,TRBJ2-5,TGTGCCAGCAGCTTAGCCCTGAGCAGGGCAGAGACCCAGTACTTC,CASSLALSRAETQYF
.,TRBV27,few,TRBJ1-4,TGTGCCAGCAGTTTAGTGGGGCTAGGTGAAAAACTGTTTTTT,CASSLVGLGEKLFF
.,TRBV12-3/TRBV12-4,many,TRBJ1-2,TGTGCCTGCGGACCCACGCTAAACTATGGCTACACCTTC,CACGPTLNYGYTF
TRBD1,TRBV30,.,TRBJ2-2,TGTGCCTGGAGTAAAGGACAGGGATCAGTGAGCACCGGGGAGCTGTTTTTT,CAWSKGQGSVSTGELFF
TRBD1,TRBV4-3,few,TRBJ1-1,TGCGCCAGCACCCAAGGAACGGGACAGGGAAACACTGAAGCTTTCTTT,CASTQGTGQGNTEAFF
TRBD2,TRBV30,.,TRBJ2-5,TGTGCCTGGACGACTAGCGGGGGGACACAAGAGACCCAGTACTTC,CAWTTSGGTQETQYF
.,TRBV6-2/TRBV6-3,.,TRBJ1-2,TGTGCCAGCACCCCCTGGGGACAATCCTATGGCTGCACCTTC,CASTPWGQSYGCTF
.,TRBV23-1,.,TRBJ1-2,TGCGCCAGCAGTCAATCTCGGGGCAGGGAGGACTATGGCTACACCTTC,CASSQSRGREDYGYTF
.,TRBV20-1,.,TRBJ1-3,TGCAGTGCTAAGACTCCCAAGGGGACCATATATTTT,CSAKTPKGTIYF
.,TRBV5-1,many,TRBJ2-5,TGCGCCAGCAGCTTGGTTTGGCGGGGTCAAGAGACCCAGTACTTC,CASSLVWRGQETQYF
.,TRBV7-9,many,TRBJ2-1,TGTGCCAGCAGCTTGGGAGGCCTCAATGAGCAGTTCTTC,CASSLGGLNEQFF
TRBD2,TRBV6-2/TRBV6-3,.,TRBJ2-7,TGTGCCAGCAGTTACTCTGGCGGGAGGGAGTACGAGCAGTACTTC,CASSYSGGREYEQYF
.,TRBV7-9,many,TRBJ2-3,TGTGCCAGCAGCCCGCGGAGCACTAGCACAGATACGCAGTATTTT,CASSPRSTSTDTQYF
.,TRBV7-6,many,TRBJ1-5,TGTGCCAGCAGCCTAGTTTCTGGGCGGAGCAATCAGCCCCAGCATTTT,CASSLVSGRSNQPQHF
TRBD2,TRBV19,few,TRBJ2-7,TGTGCCAGTTCCCAAAGCGGGAGGTCCTACGAGCAGTACTTC,CASSQSGRSYEQYF
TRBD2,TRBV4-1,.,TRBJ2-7,TGCGCCAGCAGCCAATCGACGGGGGGAACGACCTACGGGCAGTACTTC,CASSQSTGGTTYGQYF
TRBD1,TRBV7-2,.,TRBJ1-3,TGTGCCAGCAGCTTAGGGACAGGAGTAGGTGACACCATATATTTT,CASSLGTGVGDTIYF
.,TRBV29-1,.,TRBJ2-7,TGCAGCGTGGAGCCGGGGGGCGGAACATGCGAGCAGTACTTC,CSVEPGGGTCEQYF
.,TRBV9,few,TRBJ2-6,TGTGCCAGCAGCCCAGGGCAGAGCCTCTCTGGGGCCAACGTCCTGACTTTC,CASSPGQSLSGANVLTF
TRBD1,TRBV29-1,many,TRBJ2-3,TGCAGCGTTGAAGTCCTCGACAGGGGTGTAGATACGCAGTATTTT,CSVEVLDRGVDTQYF
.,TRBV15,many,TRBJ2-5,TGTGCCACCAGCAGTCAGCGCACGGGGAGAGAGACCCAGTACTTC,CATSSQRTGRETQYF
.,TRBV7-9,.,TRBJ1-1,TGTGCCCCCGTGGGGGGGAGGGGGACTGAAGCTTTCTTT,CAPVGGRGTEAFF
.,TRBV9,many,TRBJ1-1,TGTGCCAGCAGCGAACCCTACGAGGGGGGGCGGCTCACTGAAGCTTTCTTT,CASSEPYEGGRLTEAFF
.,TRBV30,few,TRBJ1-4,TGTGCCTGGAGAAGGGGAGAAAAACTGTTTTTT,CAWRRGEKLFF
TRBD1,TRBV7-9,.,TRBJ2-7,TGTGCCAGCAGCAAGACAGGGATCTCCTACGAGCAGTACTTC,CASSKTGISYEQYF
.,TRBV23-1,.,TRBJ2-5,TGCGCCAGCGACAGCTACCAAGAGACCCAGTACTTC,CASDSYQETQYF
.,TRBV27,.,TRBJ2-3,TGTACCAGTTCCGGACTTTGGGATACGCAGTATTTT,CTSSGLWDTQYF
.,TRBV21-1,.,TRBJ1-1,TGTGCCAGCAGAACTTTACCGAGGGGCACTGAAGCTTTCTTT,CASRTLPRGTEAFF
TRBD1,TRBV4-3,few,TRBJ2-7,TGCGCCAGCAGCCAAGGACGAGGGTCAGGGGGCTTCTACGAGCAGTACTTC,CASSQGRGSGGFYEQYF
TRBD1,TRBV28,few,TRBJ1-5,TGTGCCAGCAGTTATGGACAGGCGTACAGTCAGCCCCAGCATTTT,CASSYGQAYSQPQHF
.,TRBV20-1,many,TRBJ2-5,TGCAGTGCTAGAGTGTCAGGGCCTTACCAAGAGACCCAGTACTTC,CSARVSGPYQETQYF
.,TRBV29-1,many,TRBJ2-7,TGCAGCGCCCAAAGGGGGGACAGCTACGAGCAGTACTTC,CSAQRGDSYEQYF
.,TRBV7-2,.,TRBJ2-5,TGTGCCAGCAGCTTAGCGTTTGGGGGGCTAGAGACCCAGTACTTC,CASSLAFGGLETQYF
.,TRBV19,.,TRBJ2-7,TGTGCCAGTAGTATAGAAGGAGACTACGAGCAGTACTTC,CASSIEGDYEQYF
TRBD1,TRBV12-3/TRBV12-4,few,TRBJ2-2,TGTGCCAGCAGTTCGACAGGGGTCGGCGGGGAGCTGTTTTTT,CASSSTGVGGELFF
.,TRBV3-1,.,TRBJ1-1,TGTGCCAGCAGCCAAAAAACTAACGACGTGTCGGCTTCCTTT,CASSQKTNDVSASF
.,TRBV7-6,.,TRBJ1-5,TGTGCCAGCAGCCCCACCCTTGGGGGTCAGCCCCAGCATTTT,CASSPTLGGQPQHF
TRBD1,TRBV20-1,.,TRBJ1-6,TGCAGTGCTAGAGATCAGGGGGTAGTAGCCTATAATTCACCCCTCCACTTT,CSARDQGVVAYNSPLHF
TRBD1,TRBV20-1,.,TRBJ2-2,TGCAGTGCCCTCGACAGGGGAGGCACCGGGGAGCTGTTTTTT,CSALDRGGTGELFF
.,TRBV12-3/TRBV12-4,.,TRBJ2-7,TGTGCCAGCAGTCCCCTTCTGGGACACGGAGAGAGATACGAGCAGTACTTC,CASSPLLGHGERYEQYF
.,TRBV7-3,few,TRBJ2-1,TGTGCCAGCAGCTTATTGGGGGACCCCTACAATGAGCAGTTCTTC,CASSLLGDPYNEQFF